Given below is one T cell receptor beta chain in context. Antigen unknown. The data were obtained in a study of cytomegalovirus exposure and HLA in healthy donors. Vbeta (60) and Jbeta (13) primers were used in the PCR. The assay was immunoSEQ multiplex PCR, and TCRdb's table has in-frame clones only and misses some. In all, the sample yields roughly 60,000 clones. Germline V gene lookup returns CDR1 MDHEN and CDR2 SYDVKM. The CDR3 has 14 amino acids. The V segment lost 3 bases and the J segment 6 bases; nucleotides outside the gene matches: 5. Overall study findings and caveats: The investigators catalogued 164 TCR beta chains as cytomegalovirus-associated. Later on, a genetic analysis was performed. It linked a missense variant in DCLRE1C with V- and J-gene trimming of TCR beta. In most subjects, TCR beta sequences reportedly gave accurate predictions of HLA-A and HLA-B alleles. In a later analysis, CMV-associated beta chains were mostly HLA-associated, it appeared.

The TCR originated in a male donor in good health and CMV-seronegative. V is TRBV28 and J is TRBJ1-5, with TRBD1 matching over 7 bases. Specimen: PBMCs. The CDR3, as DNA: TGTGCCAGCAGTTTGGACAGGCATCCTCAGCCCCAGCATTTT. This gives the protein CASSLDRHPQPQHF. Looking up the rest from reference TRBV28 and TRBJ1-5 gives the full variable domain: DVKVTQSSRYLVKRTGEKVFLECVQDMDHENMFWYRQDPGLGLRLIYFSYDVKMKEKGDIPEGYSVSREKKERFSLILESASTNQTSMYLCASSLDRHPQPQHFGDGTRLSIL.